The rows below give T cell receptor beta chains drawn from one sample of a study of shared clonotypes between healthy human individuals. Clones were read by immunoSEQ multiplex PCR, and TCRdb kept only the in-frame ones, dropping some. The top ten clones hold roughly 1.7% of a sample with more than 2 million clones, over 85% of them seen once. The sample comprised naive CD8+ T cells from PBMCs. These receptors came from a man in his late teens or twenties in good health. Some clones in this sample may be carry-over from other donors' samples. Both conserved end residues are part of each CDR3. D genes are given only for firm matches. A row's size may be missing; if present it is once, few, many or a size class.

J gene,clone size,D gene,V gene,CDR3 DNA,CDR3 protein
TRBJ2-3,.,TRBD2,TRBV28,TGTGCCAGCAGTGCTCCGACTAGCCTCCGGGGGGCAGATACGCAGTATTTT,CASSAPTSLRGADTQYF
TRBJ2-7,.,.,TRBV5-1,TGCGCCAGCAGCTTAGGTACCGAGCAGTACTTC,CASSLGTEQYF
TRBJ2-3,.,.,TRBV7-9,TGTGCCAGCAGCTACACAGGGGAGGGGCGGGATACGCAGTATTTT,CASSYTGEGRDTQYF
TRBJ2-3,once,TRBD2,TRBV7-9,TGTGCCAGCAGCTTAATCGGTTCGACTAGCGGGCCAGATACGCAGTATTTT,CASSLIGSTSGPDTQYF
TRBJ2-2,once,TRBD1,TRBV7-7,TGTGCCAGCAGCGAGACAGGGGGGAACACCGGGGAGCTGTTTTTT,CASSETGGNTGELFF
TRBJ2-7,.,.,TRBV30,TGTGCCTGGAGTGAGAGCTACGAGCAGTACTTC,CAWSESYEQYF
TRBJ1-5,.,TRBD1,TRBV27,TGTGCCAGCAGTCTAAATCCGGGACAGGGTACGGGCAATCAGCCCCAGCATTTT,CASSLNPGQGTGNQPQHF
TRBJ1-5,.,.,TRBV7-9,TGTGCCAGCAGCCCCAGCTATAGCAATCAGCCCCAGCATTTT,CASSPSYSNQPQHF
TRBJ2-7,.,.,TRBV7-6,TGTGCCAGCAGCCCCACAGGTTCGCGGATTTCCTACGAGCAGTACTTC,CASSPTGSRISYEQYF
TRBJ2-2,.,.,TRBV9,TGTGCCAGCAGCGTAGAGGCTAACACCGGGGAGCTGTTTTTT,CASSVEANTGELFF
TRBJ1-1,.,.,TRBV5-6,TGTGCCAGCAGCTCAAAGATCACTGAAGCTTTCTTT,CASSSKITEAFF
TRBJ2-3,.,TRBD1,TRBV28,TGTGCCAGCAGTTTAAAGGACAGGGTGGATACGCAGTATTTT,CASSLKDRVDTQYF
TRBJ2-1,.,TRBD2,TRBV13,TGTGCCAGCAGCTTCAGAGCGGGACGCTCCTACAATGAGCAGTTCTTC,CASSFRAGRSYNEQFF
TRBJ1-2,.,.,TRBV4-3,TGCGCCAGCAGCCAAGTGGCCGGGGACTATGGCTACACCTTC,CASSQVAGDYGYTF
TRBJ2-7,.,.,TRBV18,TGTGCCAGCTCACCACTTGGGACGGACTACGAGCAGTACTTC,CASSPLGTDYEQYF
TRBJ2-5,.,.,TRBV6-1,TGTGCCAGCAGTGAAGGGCGAAAAGAGACCCAGTACTTC,CASSEGRKETQYF
TRBJ1-1,.,TRBD1,TRBV18,TGTGCCAGCTCACCCACCAGGGGGCAAGACACTGAAGCTTTCTTT,CASSPTRGQDTEAFF
TRBJ2-7,.,.,TRBV28,TGTGCCAGCAGTTTATATACAGGGCCCTACGAGCAGTACTTC,CASSLYTGPYEQYF
TRBJ2-5,.,.,TRBV7-8,TGTGCCAGCAGCCGTGGGGAGACCCAGTACTTC,CASSRGETQYF
TRBJ2-7,once,TRBD2,TRBV28,TGTGCCAGCAGTTTGGGGGGACTAGCGGGAGCCTCTTCCTACGAGCAGTACTTC,CASSLGGLAGASSYEQYF
TRBJ2-2,.,TRBD1,TRBV14,TGTGCCAGCAGCTTCCGGGACAGGGGGCCCGGGGAGCTGTTTTTT,CASSFRDRGPGELFF
TRBJ2-7,.,.,TRBV5-6,TGTGCCAGCAGCTTGTTGGCCAGCTCCTACGAGCAGTACTTC,CASSLLASSYEQYF
TRBJ1-2,.,TRBD1,TRBV19,TGTGCCAGTAGTCCGCGGGACAGCCCTAACTATGGCTACACCTTC,CASSPRDSPNYGYTF
TRBJ2-1,few,TRBD2,TRBV30,TGTGCCTGGAGATTGGGGACTAGCGGTTACAATGAGCAGTTCTTC,CAWRLGTSGYNEQFF
TRBJ2-7,.,.,TRBV6-1,TGTGCCAGCAGTGACCGGGACACCTTCTCCTACGAGCAGTACTTC,CASSDRDTFSYEQYF
TRBJ2-3,.,.,TRBV28,TGTGCCAGCGCCGGGACAGATGCAAATACACAAGCGGGAGTATTCTTTCTGGATACGCAGTATTTT,CASAGTDANTQAGVFFLDTQYF
TRBJ1-4,.,.,TRBV9,TGTGCCAGCAGCGTAGCAGGGGCCCCGAATGAAAAACTGTTTTTT,CASSVAGAPNEKLFF
TRBJ2-4,once,.,TRBV19,TGTGCCAGTAGCCTCCAGTGGCGGGACCCAGCCAAAAACATTCAGTACTTC,CASSLQWRDPAKNIQYF
TRBJ2-5,.,.,TRBV27,TGTGCCAGCAGCCCCGGGGACCAACGGGGAGAGACCCAGTACTTC,CASSPGDQRGETQYF
TRBJ2-6,.,TRBD1,TRBV19,TGTGCCAGTAGTATTCTGGGACAGGGGTTGGGGGCCAACGTCCTGACTTTC,CASSILGQGLGANVLTF
TRBJ2-1,few,TRBD2,TRBV10-3,TGTGCCATCAGTGATGGGAGCGGGAGTCAGCATGAGCAGTTCTTC,CAISDGSGSQHEQFF
TRBJ1-2,.,.,TRBV19,TGTGCCAGTAGTATCTCCGTGTGGGGGTATGCGCGGAATGGCTACACCTTC,CASSISVWGYARNGYTF
TRBJ2-7,.,.,TRBV11-2,TGTGCCAGCAGCCCCCAGGGGTTTGGTCGTGACGAGCAGTACTTC,CASSPQGFGRDEQYF
TRBJ2-7,.,TRBD2,TRBV11-1,TGTGCCAGCAGCGAAAGGCTAGCGGGAATACGGGAGCAGTACTTC,CASSERLAGIREQYF
TRBJ2-7,.,.,TRBV5-1,TGCGCCAGCAGCGCCGGGGGGCGCCATCCCTACGAGCAGTACTTC,CASSAGGRHPYEQYF
TRBJ2-3,.,.,TRBV5-6,TGTGCCAGCAGCTTAGCCCAGGGAGACTTAATGCTAGATACGCAGTATTTT,CASSLAQGDLMLDTQYF
TRBJ2-3,.,.,TRBV5-6,TGTGCCAGCAGCTCCCCCACAGATACGCAGTATTTT,CASSSPTDTQYF
TRBJ1-2,.,TRBD1,TRBV7-6,TGTGCCAGCAGCGATAGGACAGGGGGCAACTATGGCTACACCTTC,CASSDRTGGNYGYTF
TRBJ1-1,.,TRBD1,TRBV27,TGTGCCAGCAGTCAGTACCTTACTGACGACAGGGGGCGGGAAGCTTTCTTT,CASSQYLTDDRGREAFF
TRBJ2-7,once,.,TRBV7-3,TGTGCCAGCAGCCAGTTCGACGGCAACGAGCAGTACTTC,CASSQFDGNEQYF
TRBJ2-2,.,.,TRBV27,TGTGCCAGCAGTTACCACTCGGACACCGGGGAGCTGTTTTTT,CASSYHSDTGELFF
TRBJ1-5,.,.,TRBV30,TGTGCCTGGAGTCCCTTAGGGCCGGGCGCGAATCAGCCCCAGCATTTT,CAWSPLGPGANQPQHF
TRBJ2-1,.,TRBD2,TRBV19,TGTGCCAGTAGTATCGGCGGGAGCACCTACAATGAGCAGTTCTTC,CASSIGGSTYNEQFF
TRBJ2-1,.,.,TRBV28,TGTGCCAGCAGTTTCGGGCTAGCGTTGAACAATGAGCAGTTCTTC,CASSFGLALNNEQFF
TRBJ1-3,.,.,TRBV14,TGTGCCAGCAGCCAAGTGGCAGTTCTCTTCTCTGGAAACACCATATATTTT,CASSQVAVLFSGNTIYF
TRBJ2-3,.,.,TRBV19,TGTGCCAGTAGTATGAGAGGGAAAGATACGCAGTATTTT,CASSMRGKDTQYF
TRBJ2-1,.,TRBD1,TRBV6-1,TGTGCCAGCAGTGATCTTGGGACAGGGCTTTGGGCGGAAAGCAATGAGCAGTTCTTC,CASSDLGTGLWAESNEQFF
TRBJ1-1,.,TRBD1,TRBV9,TGTGCCAGCAGCGTAGGTTCAGGGGGCGGAAACACTGAAGCTTTCTTT,CASSVGSGGGNTEAFF